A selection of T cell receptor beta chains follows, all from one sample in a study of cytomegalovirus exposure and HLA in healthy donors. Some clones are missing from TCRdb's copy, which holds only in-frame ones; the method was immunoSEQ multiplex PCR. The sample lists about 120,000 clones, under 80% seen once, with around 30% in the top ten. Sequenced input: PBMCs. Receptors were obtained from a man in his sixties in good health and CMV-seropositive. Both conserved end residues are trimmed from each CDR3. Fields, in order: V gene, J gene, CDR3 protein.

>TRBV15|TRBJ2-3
ATSPRQGLWGDTQY
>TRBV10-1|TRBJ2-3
ASSESRDTSGPGGDTQY
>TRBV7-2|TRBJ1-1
ASSVDRGRPEAF
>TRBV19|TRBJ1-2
ASSISAVEANYGYT
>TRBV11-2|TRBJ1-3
ASTTPSSGNTIY
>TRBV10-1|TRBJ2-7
ASSESPLDGEQY
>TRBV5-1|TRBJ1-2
AGRDRVFGYT
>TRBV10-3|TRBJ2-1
AIRGLAGGSSYNEQF
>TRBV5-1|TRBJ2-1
ASSFALAGEQF
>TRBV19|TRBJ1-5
ASNLGGSYPQPQH
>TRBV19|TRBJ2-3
ASSIKGTGFTDTQY
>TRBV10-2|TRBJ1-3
ASGDITTGNTIY
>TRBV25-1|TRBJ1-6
ASSEYKGQGSPLH
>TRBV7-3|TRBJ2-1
ASSPGGNYNEQF
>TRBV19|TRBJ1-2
ASSLLGQANYGYT
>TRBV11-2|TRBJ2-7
ASSSPPRGFYEQY
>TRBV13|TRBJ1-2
ASSQQGNYGYT
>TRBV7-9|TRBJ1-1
ASSLQENTEAF
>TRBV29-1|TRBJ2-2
SVEVRGRTGELF
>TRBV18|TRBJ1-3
ASSPRGSSGNTIY
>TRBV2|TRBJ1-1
ASRGQGTSFAF
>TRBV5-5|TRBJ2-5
ASSLAEQGETQY
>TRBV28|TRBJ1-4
ASSSRQVGRVF
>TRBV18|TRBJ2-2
ASSPYRLLLNTGELF
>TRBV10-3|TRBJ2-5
AISESRGPRETQY
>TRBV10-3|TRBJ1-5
AISSDRGPYQPQH
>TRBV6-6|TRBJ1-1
ASSYLSGGTEAF
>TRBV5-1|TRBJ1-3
ASSLGQTLKDTIY
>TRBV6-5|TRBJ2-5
ASGDETQY
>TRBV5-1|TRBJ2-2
ASSEVAGHTGELF
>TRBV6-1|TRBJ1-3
ASSSWTGTGNTIY
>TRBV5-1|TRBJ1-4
ASSLGDTRNEKLF
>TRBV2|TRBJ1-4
ASTKDSWATNEKLF
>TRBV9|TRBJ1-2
ASSVGEGEGYGYT
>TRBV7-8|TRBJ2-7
ASSLITPSGSVEQY
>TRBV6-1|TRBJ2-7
ASSERLMRDDSYEQY
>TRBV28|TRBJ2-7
ASSLNQGARLVRTAEQY